These 2 T cell receptor beta chains came from one sample sequenced in a study of blood T cell repertoires in COVID-19 (dated by TCRdb to the early 2020s). The library was prepared using the immunoSEQ multiplex PCR assay. The table was pulled from immuneACCESS by TCRdb, which kept in-frame rearrangements only. Such tables lose some clones; where checked, under half of the loss comes from unresolved V genes, and the rest has no known cause. The sample profile shows under 350,000 clones; 86% of them were found once. The ten largest clones take up around 4.5% of the sample. The sequencing input was PBMCs or T cells enriched from blood (not recorded which). All receptors come from a woman aged 40 to 50 with acute COVID-19.

The genes are TRBV5-5 and TRBJ2-3; unclear D gene. In germline, CDR1 is SGHKS, CDR2 YYEKEE (reference sequence). CDR3 length equals 13 residues. With 0 bases removed from V and 9 bases from J, the gap between germline ends came to 11 bases. The CDR3 loop is CASSLVSKRTQYF. CDR3 DNA sequence: TGTGCCAGCAGCTTGGTCTCGAAGCGAACGCAGTATTTT.

The chain combines TRBV7-2 with TRBJ1-2; TRBD1 agrees at 10 bases. The V segment lost 1 base and the J segment 4 bases; nucleotides outside the gene matches: 3. The germline V gene encodes CDR1 SGHTA and CDR2 FQGNSA. CDR3 length: 15 amino acids. CDR3 DNA sequence: TGTGCCAGCAGCTTAGGGGGACAGGGGTCCTATGGCTACACCTTC. This translates into CASSLGGQGSYGYTF.